This T cell receptor (beta chain) was profiled in a study of T cells in localized non-small cell lung cancer. Points from the study as a whole: Appearance in adjacent lung was seen for a median 57 of the top 100 tumor clones. Elevated circulating T cell density in blood was associated with longer overall survival. Tumor showed lower T cell clonality than uninvolved adjacent lung, where it was highest.

The table lists this clone with a few counts. Antigen: not known. CDR1 is SSHAT and CDR2 is FNYEAQ in the germline V gene (reference sequence). CDR3 length equals 16 residues. V gave up 5 bases and J gave up 6 bases; unmatched junction bases: 10. Some clones are missing from TCRdb's copy, which holds only in-frame ones; the method was immunoSEQ multiplex PCR. The table has around 3,900 clones, 25% seen once; the top ten hold roughly 8%. The sequence came from a male donor older than 55 with stage I lung adenocarcinoma. V usage is TRBV7-7 and J usage is TRBJ1-4; TRBD1 matches 9 bases. The sequencing here drew on lung tumor tissue, taken before any cancer treatment. The CDR3 loop is CASSNRPRTGDEKLFF. CDR3 coding DNA: TGTGCCAGCAGCAACCGTCCAAGGACAGGGGATGAAAAACTGTTTTTT.